Listed below are T cell receptor beta chains from one sample, sequenced in a study of shared clonotypes between healthy human individuals. Clones were sequenced by immunoSEQ multiplex PCR, and TCRdb holds only the in-frame ones, with some missing. Of roughly 1 million clones in the sample, 75% to 80% were seen once. The sequencing sample was made of memory CD4+ T cells from PBMCs. These TCRs come from a man between 18 and 29 years old in good health. Some clones in this sample may be carry-over from other donors' samples. CDR3s leave out the opening cysteine and the closing phenylalanine or tryptophan. The order of the fields is V gene, J gene, CDR3 protein.

TRBV7-2	TRBJ1-5	ASSGGTGGGRGQPQH
TRBV5-1	TRBJ2-1	ASSLAPTSGYNEQF
TRBV5-1	TRBJ2-7	ASSLTGTTSYEQY
TRBV10-3	TRBJ1-1	AIRRRGNMNTEAF
TRBV27	TRBJ2-5	ASALGETQY
TRBV13	TRBJ2-3	ASSLLAGGTDTQY
TRBV6-5	TRBJ1-5	ASSRGQGGQPQH
TRBV18	TRBJ1-5	ASSVLGQGNQPQH
TRBV7-9	TRBJ1-3	ASSGNSGNTIY
TRBV5-1	TRBJ2-1	ASSLLSTEQF
TRBV5-1	TRBJ2-1	ASSFYPSSYNEQF
TRBV28	TRBJ2-3	ASSIAGSLSDTQY
TRBV6-5	TRBJ1-2	ASSPGGQGYYGYT
TRBV2	TRBJ1-2	ATWGSGRALNYGYT
TRBV25-1	TRBJ2-5	ASSGQGAGETQY
TRBV5-8	TRBJ2-5	ASSLVFGTGYQETQY
TRBV27	TRBJ1-2	ASSSLGGKFDYGYT
TRBV27	TRBJ1-3	ASSLHGTGYSGNTIY
TRBV5-1	TRBJ2-1	ASSLAGTADYNEQF
TRBV5-6	TRBJ1-6	ASSLRDRGFGTLH
TRBV19	TRBJ2-5	ASRPLSGTQETQY
TRBV30	TRBJ2-3	AWTGSWGDTQY
TRBV7-3	TRBJ1-3	ASSMGQPGNTIY
TRBV30	TRBJ1-5	AWSGQGGQPQH
TRBV5-4	TRBJ2-7	ASSGGLAGDYEQY
TRBV28	TRBJ1-1	ASRETGVTEAF
TRBV28	TRBJ1-5	ASSLGGQPQH
TRBV5-6	TRBJ1-2	ASSLREGQGFIYGYT
TRBV25-1	TRBJ2-6	ASSVGANVLT
TRBV4-2	TRBJ2-2	ASSSRDTGELF
TRBV28	TRBJ1-5	ASLQGSASNQPQH
TRBV5-6	TRBJ2-3	ASSFSPTSGRPTDTQY
TRBV28	TRBJ1-2	ASSLSGGVGGYT
TRBV19	TRBJ1-5	ASSISGVDQPQH
TRBV6-1	TRBJ2-1	ASIRQGFVQGEQF